Listed below are T cell receptor beta chains from one sample, sequenced in a study of T-cell memory formation after mild COVID-19. TCRdb used MiXCR to reprocess the 5' RACE reads, holding one entry per CDR3 protein. The sample carries fewer than 700,000 distinct CDR3 sequences, 15% to 20% recorded once. Sequencing was done on a sample of PBMCs or a T cell subset sorted from them (not recorded which). These TCRs come from an adult woman who had mild COVID-19 (a few samples of this study predate the infection). Cell type and time point are not known. CDR3s include the opening cysteine and the closing phenylalanine or tryptophan. Each record gives: V gene, J gene, CDR3 protein.

v_call: TRBV11-2
j_call: TRBJ1-1
cdr3_aa: CASSSPQGLNTEAFF

v_call: TRBV5-5
j_call: TRBJ2-7
cdr3_aa: CASSLEVALAVYEQYF

v_call: TRBV20-1
j_call: TRBJ1-1
cdr3_aa: CSARRVDTEAFF

v_call: TRBV10-3
j_call: TRBJ2-7
cdr3_aa: CAISPVRLGYEQYF

v_call: TRBV20-1
j_call: TRBJ2-7
cdr3_aa: CSAPTGGGSLGEQYF

v_call: TRBV12-3/TRBV12-4
j_call: TRBJ1-2
cdr3_aa: CASSLIPRTGTNYGYTF

v_call: TRBV9
j_call: TRBJ2-3
cdr3_aa: CASSVSGGSRWSDTQYF

v_call: TRBV7-9
j_call: TRBJ1-1
cdr3_aa: CASSSRRGQGASEAFF

v_call: TRBV3-1
j_call: TRBJ2-2
cdr3_aa: CASSQDLLAGNIFRTGELFF

v_call: TRBV6-5
j_call: TRBJ1-1
cdr3_aa: CASSWTDRSGTFF

v_call: TRBV29-1
j_call: TRBJ2-3
cdr3_aa: CSVEVRLDIAPRDTQYF

v_call: TRBV2
j_call: TRBJ2-1
cdr3_aa: CASDSDYEQFF

v_call: TRBV5-5
j_call: TRBJ2-3
cdr3_aa: CASGRGITSPSTDTQYF

v_call: TRBV20-1
j_call: TRBJ2-5
cdr3_aa: CSARDLLAGGETQYF

v_call: TRBV7-9
j_call: TRBJ1-1
cdr3_aa: CASSEPGQGDTEAFF

v_call: TRBV7-8
j_call: TRBJ2-3
cdr3_aa: CASSLGSGGYTDTQYF

v_call: TRBV7-3
j_call: TRBJ2-1
cdr3_aa: CASSLGWREGDNEQFF

v_call: TRBV9
j_call: TRBJ1-2
cdr3_aa: CASSPNSDGYTF

v_call: TRBV7-3
j_call: TRBJ1-3
cdr3_aa: CASRSNSGNTIYF

v_call: TRBV4-3
j_call: TRBJ2-7
cdr3_aa: CASSQEGSGGEQYF

v_call: TRBV29-1
j_call: TRBJ2-1
cdr3_aa: CSVATTGLDNEQFF

v_call: TRBV5-4
j_call: TRBJ2-5
cdr3_aa: CASSTAGGQETQYF

v_call: TRBV12-5
j_call: TRBJ2-5
cdr3_aa: CASGILRRRIQETQYF

v_call: TRBV6-1
j_call: TRBJ1-6
cdr3_aa: CASSEGGTVGSPLHF

v_call: TRBV20-1
j_call: TRBJ1-5
cdr3_aa: CSARRQGAVQPQHF

v_call: TRBV29-1
j_call: TRBJ2-3
cdr3_aa: CSVRGEAAQYF

v_call: TRBV20-1
j_call: TRBJ2-3
cdr3_aa: CSAPYWGTDTQYF

v_call: TRBV15
j_call: TRBJ2-2
cdr3_aa: CATSNWEAVDTGELFF

v_call: TRBV27
j_call: TRBJ2-7
cdr3_aa: CASSSDRRFDEQYF

v_call: TRBV5-5
j_call: TRBJ2-7
cdr3_aa: CATGSSLGTYEQYF

v_call: TRBV20-1
j_call: TRBJ2-1
cdr3_aa: CSALGAGVRDEQFF

v_call: TRBV25-1
j_call: TRBJ1-1
cdr3_aa: CASSAPVQGSHTEAFF

v_call: TRBV4-2
j_call: TRBJ2-3
cdr3_aa: CASSPQAGSTDTQYF

v_call: TRBV5-6
j_call: TRBJ1-1
cdr3_aa: CASSLVVWRDTPEAFF

v_call: TRBV7-2
j_call: TRBJ2-1
cdr3_aa: CASSPATGTTNEQFF

v_call: TRBV12-3/TRBV12-4
j_call: TRBJ1-2
cdr3_aa: CASSLSPIGGPYGYTF

v_call: TRBV29-1
j_call: TRBJ1-2
cdr3_aa: CSVASTGAYGYTF

v_call: TRBV20-1
j_call: TRBJ1-2
cdr3_aa: CSAHPGDYGYTF

v_call: TRBV20-1
j_call: TRBJ2-1
cdr3_aa: CSARAVSRTGYNEQFF

v_call: TRBV29-1
j_call: TRBJ2-1
cdr3_aa: CSVDSSSYNEQFF

v_call: TRBV7-2
j_call: TRBJ2-1
cdr3_aa: CASSLSRDSYNEQFF

v_call: TRBV29-1
j_call: TRBJ2-7
cdr3_aa: CSAERGQGRSYEQYF

v_call: TRBV19
j_call: TRBJ1-1
cdr3_aa: CASSRAVGDTEAFF

v_call: TRBV29-1
j_call: TRBJ2-7
cdr3_aa: CSVIQGSNEQYF

v_call: TRBV6-2/TRBV6-3
j_call: TRBJ1-5
cdr3_aa: CASRSGNQPQHF

v_call: TRBV11-2
j_call: TRBJ2-2
cdr3_aa: CALRGTGIAGELFF

v_call: TRBV7-2
j_call: TRBJ1-1
cdr3_aa: CASSLGYRILNTEAFF

v_call: TRBV20-1
j_call: TRBJ2-6
cdr3_aa: CSAMDTASGANVLTF

v_call: TRBV2
j_call: TRBJ2-3
cdr3_aa: CASRQGRDTQYF

v_call: TRBV7-9
j_call: TRBJ1-2
cdr3_aa: CASSARTGINYGYTF

v_call: TRBV20-1
j_call: TRBJ2-7
cdr3_aa: CSAVSGRHTYEQYF

v_call: TRBV24-1
j_call: TRBJ2-1
cdr3_aa: CATQTSGTSSYNEQFF

v_call: TRBV5-1
j_call: TRBJ1-2
cdr3_aa: CASSLAGTKGYTF

v_call: TRBV7-6
j_call: TRBJ2-7
cdr3_aa: CASSSPFDSRFYEQYF

v_call: TRBV4-1
j_call: TRBJ2-1
cdr3_aa: CVSSRQRGAIDEQFF

v_call: TRBV11-2
j_call: TRBJ1-1
cdr3_aa: CASSAIGTGDVVRTEAFF

v_call: TRBV12-3/TRBV12-4
j_call: TRBJ2-3
cdr3_aa: CASSPSAGLAAF

v_call: TRBV20-1
j_call: TRBJ1-1
cdr3_aa: CSAHLTGGTEAFF

v_call: TRBV6-2/TRBV6-3
j_call: TRBJ2-5
cdr3_aa: CASSYGVLRETQYF